This TCR beta chain was retrieved from a study of T-cell reconstitution after alpha-beta-depleted transplantation in children. General study results and limits: TCRbeta diversity was high at day 60 in some patients (a result of surviving recipient T cells and thymic progenitors). Expanded graft clones, several hundred of them, were reportedly the source of alpha-beta T cells about two months after transplant. Newly produced T cells mostly accounted for T-cell counts and diversity one year post-transplant.

Unique molecular identifiers were built into the TCRbeta library. MiXCR, run by TCRdb on the PCR reads, gives a single entry per CDR3 protein. The sample has roughly 120,000 distinct CDR3 sequences, under 25% seen once. Germline lookup yields CDR1 SQVTM and CDR2 ANQGSEA. The CDR3 sequence is 14 residues long. Deletions cut 3 bases from V and 5 bases from J, with 16 bases between. Comments on this clonotype: Its cognate antigen is unknown.

The receptor comes from a male patient between 2 and 10 years old who had a stem cell transplant for chronic granulomatous disease, so the T cells may come from the graft donor. Sequencing was performed on PBMCs, mostly from graft donor cells, taken 180 days after TCRalphabeta/CD19-depleted stem cell transplant. The gene calls are TRBV29-1 and TRBJ2-5; a weak D match, TRBD1 (5 bases). This CDR3 reads CSVDQGFGRETQYF. CDR3 in DNA: TGCAGCGTTGATCAGGGCTTTGGGCGGGAGACCCAGTACTTC.